This T cell receptor beta chain comes out of a study of technical replicates of blood from a handful of donors. Deletions cut 0 bases from V and 3 bases from J, with 12 bases between. CDR3 length equals 15 residues. CDR1 LGHNA and CDR2 YSLEER come from the germline V gene. Using immunoSEQ multiplex PCR, the repertoire was profiled, and TCRdb retains in-frame clones only, with some absent. The sample yields more than 45,000 clones, about 94% seen once. The sequence was collected from a human donor in good health. Some clones in this sample may be carry-over from other donors' samples. The sequencing input was PBMCs. J is TRBJ2-7 and V is TRBV4-3; D possibly corresponds to TRBD2 (5 bases). The CDR3 loop is CASSQDRGQNYEQYF. The CDR3, as DNA: TGCGCCAGCAGCCAAGATCGAGGGCAGAACTACGAGCAGTACTTC.